Sequencing of this TCR beta chain was carried out in a study of spatial heterogeneity in lung cancer. This clonotype came up many times. From germline, CDR1 is SGHDT and CDR2 YYEEEE. Trimming left V 0 bases short and J 1 base short, with 18 bases between. This CDR3 spans 18 amino acids. TCRdb re-analysed the 5' RACE reads in MiXCR, keeping a single row per CDR3 protein. The sample carries about 85,000 distinct CDR3 sequences, around 21% recorded once. Time point noted: sample taken at primary tumor resection. No cells were sorted before sequencing. The whole RNA sequenced was extracted from tumor, nontumor lung or frozen PBMC.

The rearrangement joins TRBV5-6 to TRBJ2-3; a weak D match, TRBD2 (5 bases). The clonotype originates from a male donor with early-stage non-small cell lung cancer. Sample: PBMCs, taken at surgery. The CDR3 DNA sequence: TGTGCCAGCAGCTTGGCCAAGTCTAGCTTTCTAGGCACAGATACGCAGTATTTT. It specifies CASSLAKSSFLGTDTQYF.